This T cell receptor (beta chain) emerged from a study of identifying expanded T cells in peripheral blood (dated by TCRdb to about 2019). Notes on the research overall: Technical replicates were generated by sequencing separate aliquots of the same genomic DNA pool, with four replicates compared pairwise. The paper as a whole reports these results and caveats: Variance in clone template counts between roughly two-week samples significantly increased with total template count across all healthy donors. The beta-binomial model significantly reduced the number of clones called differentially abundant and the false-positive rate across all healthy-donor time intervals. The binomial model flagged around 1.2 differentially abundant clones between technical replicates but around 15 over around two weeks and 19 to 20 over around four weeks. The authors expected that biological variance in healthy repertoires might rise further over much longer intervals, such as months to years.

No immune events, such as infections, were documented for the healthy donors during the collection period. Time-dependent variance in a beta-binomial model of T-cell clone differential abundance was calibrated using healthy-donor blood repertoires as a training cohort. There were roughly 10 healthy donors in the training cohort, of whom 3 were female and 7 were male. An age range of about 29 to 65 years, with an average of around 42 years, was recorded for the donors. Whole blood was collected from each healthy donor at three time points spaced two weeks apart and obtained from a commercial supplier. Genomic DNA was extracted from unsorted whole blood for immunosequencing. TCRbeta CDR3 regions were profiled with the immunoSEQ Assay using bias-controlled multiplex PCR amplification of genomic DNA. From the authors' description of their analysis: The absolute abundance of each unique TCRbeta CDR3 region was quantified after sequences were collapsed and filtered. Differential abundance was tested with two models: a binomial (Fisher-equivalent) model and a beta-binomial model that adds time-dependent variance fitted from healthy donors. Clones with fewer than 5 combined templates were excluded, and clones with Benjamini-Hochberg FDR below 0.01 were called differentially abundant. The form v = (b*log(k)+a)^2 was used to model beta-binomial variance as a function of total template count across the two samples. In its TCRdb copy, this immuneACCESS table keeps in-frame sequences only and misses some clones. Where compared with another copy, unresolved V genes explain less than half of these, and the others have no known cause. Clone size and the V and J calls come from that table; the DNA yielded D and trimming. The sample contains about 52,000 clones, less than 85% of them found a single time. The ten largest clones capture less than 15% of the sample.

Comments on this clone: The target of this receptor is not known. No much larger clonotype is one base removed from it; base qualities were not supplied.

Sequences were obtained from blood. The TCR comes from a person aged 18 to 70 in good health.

The nucleotide sequence reads TGTGCCAGTCAAACTACAGGGGTTGGTAACTATGGCTACACCTTC. It translates to CASQTTGVGNYGYTF. Recombination connected TRBV19 to TRBJ1-2; TRBD1 agrees with 7 junctional bases. Counted from cysteine to phenylalanine, this CDR3 has 15 amino acids. The only DNA kept is the CDR3, 45 bases in frame from the first base. The germline V gene (reference sequence) supplies CDR1 LNHDA and CDR2 SQIVND. Trimming accounts for 8 bases at V and 1 base at J, while the number of junction bases matched to no gene is 10. With the portions outside the CDR3 filled from the reference TRBV19 and TRBJ1-2 genes, the complete variable region becomes DGGITQSPKYLFRKEGQNVTLSCEQNLNHDAMYWYRQDPGQGLRLIYYSQIVNDFQKGDIAEGYSVSREKKESFPLTVTSAQKNPTAFYLCASQTTGVGNYGYTFGSGTRLTVV.